These 32 T cell receptor beta chains were all obtained from the same sample, sequenced in a study of blood T cell repertoires in COVID-19. Data came from immunoSEQ multiplex PCR; TCRdb stores just in-frame clones and leaves some out. The sample lists under 95,000 clones; 70% to 90% were seen once. The sequenced sample consisted of peripheral blood. All receptors derive from a man older than 75 in a cohort sampled during active COVID-19.

The J gene is TRBJ1-2, the V gene TRBV2; 8 bases agree with TRBD1. This CDR3 contains 15 residues. The germline V gene has CDR1 SNHLY and CDR2 FYNNEI. V trimming: 3 bases; J trimming: 3 bases; junction bases outside the gene matches: 6. The CDR3 region has the DNA TGTGCCAGCAGTGATGACGGGGGACAGGACTATGGCTACACCTTC. Amino acids: CASSDDGGQDYGYTF.

The gene calls are TRBV7-2 and TRBJ1-2; TRBD1 matches 8 bases. Germline CDR1 is SGHTA and CDR2 is FQGNSA. Unmatched junction bases numbered 8, after V lost 4 bases and J lost 4 bases. CDR3 length: 15 amino acids. The DNA for the CDR3 is TGTGCCAGCAGCTCTCCAGGGACAGGTGGCTATGGCTACACCTTC. This translates into CASSSPGTGGYGYTF.

There are a few counts of this clone. The rearrangement uses TRBV20-1 and TRBJ2-3; D gene uncertain. This CDR3 has 10 amino acids. Germline V CDR1 and CDR2: DFQATT, SNEGSKA (reference sequence). Trimming took off 6 bases at V and 7 bases at J, with 8 bases between the two ends. CDR3 amino acids: CSASVNTQYF. The CDR3 region has the DNA TGCAGTGCCTCGGTGAATACGCAGTATTTT.

CDR3 nucleotide sequence: TGTGCCAGCAGCTTTGGACTAGCGGGGGGGGAGCAGTTCTTC. It encodes CASSFGLAGGEQFF. The rearrangement joins TRBV7-2 to TRBJ2-1, with 15 bases matching TRBD2. The CDR3 is made up of 14 amino acids. Germline assignment: CDR1 SGHTA and CDR2 FQGNSA. V lost 3 bases to trimming and J lost 10 bases; unmatched junction nucleotides: 1. Based on the CDR3 plus reference TRBV7-2 and TRBJ2-1, the full variable domain is GAGVSQSPSNKVTEKGKDVELRCDPISGHTALYWYRQSLGQGLEFLIYFQGNSAPDKSGLPSDRFSAERTGGSVSTLTIQRTQQEDSAVYLCASSFGLAGGEQFFGPGTRLTVL.

The rearrangement uses TRBV3-1 (or the pseudogene TRBV3-2) and TRBJ2-7; tentative D call: TRBD2 (6 bases). This CDR3 is 12 amino acids long. V lost 8 bases to trimming and J lost 4 bases, with 12 bases between them. The V gene's germline CDR1 is LGHDT and CDR2 YNNKEL (reference sequence). DNA of the CDR3: TGTGCCAGCGCGTCTGGGGGGTACGAGCAGTACTTC. Protein product: CASASGGYEQYF.

This chain links TRBV7-2 with TRBJ2-4; 8 positions match TRBD1. V shed 2 bases and J 7 bases; nucleotides not matched to a gene: 4. The CDR3 is 14 residues long. From germline, CDR1 is SGHTA and CDR2 FQGNSA. CDR3 sequence: CASSLSWTGNIQYF. For the CDR3, the DNA is TGTGCCAGCAGCTTAAGCTGGACAGGGAACATTCAGTACTTC.

The chain combines TRBV6-2 or TRBV6-3 with TRBJ2-1, with no clear D. V was pared by 2 bases and J by 7 bases, with 6 bases between. The V gene's germline CDR1 is MNHEY and CDR2 SVGEGT. There are 12 residues in the CDR3. The CDR3 DNA sequence: TGTGCCAGCAGTTACGAACGGAATGAGCAGTTCTTC. Translating it yields CASSYERNEQFF.

This chain links TRBV10-3 with TRBJ2-7, with D tentatively TRBD1 (7 bases). CDR3 length: 13 amino acids. The V end lost 6 bases, the J end lost 4 bases, and 13 bases lay between the germline ends. Per the germline V gene, CDR1 is ENHRY and CDR2 is SYGVKD. In DNA form, the CDR3 reads TGTGCCATCAGCGGAGGGGGCGGGTACGAGCAGTACTTC. The encoded protein is CAISGGGGYEQYF.

The chain recombines TRBV5-1 with TRBJ1-5; 7 bases match TRBD1. In germline, CDR1 is SGHRS, CDR2 YFSETQ. The CDR3 has 15 residues. V lost 0 bases, J lost 7 bases, and 7 bases stayed unmatched. The CDR3 DNA reads TGCGCCAGCAGCTTGGCCGGGACAGTTGAACAGCCCCAGCATTTT. This encodes CASSLAGTVEQPQHF.

The chain employs TRBV7-8 and TRBJ2-3; TRBD2 agrees at 8 bases. Per the germline V gene, CDR1 is SGHVS and CDR2 is FQNEAQ. J lost 6 bases, V lost 1 base, and 12 bases had no gene match. CDR3 length equals 17 residues. Here the CDR3 DNA reads TGTGCCAGCAGCTTAGGACCTCGGGGGGGCGGGTCGGATACGCAGTATTTT. This translates into CASSLGPRGGGSDTQYF.

V gene TRBV18 combines with J gene TRBJ2-7; 8 bases align to TRBD2. The CDR3 has 14 residues. The V gene's germline CDR1 is KGHSH and CDR2 LQKENI. The V gene end was trimmed by 4 bases and the J gene end by 4 bases; junction bases not matched to a gene: 6. This CDR3 reads CASSQGLVSYEQYV. Here the CDR3 DNA reads TGTGCCAGCTCACAGGGACTAGTCTCTTACGAGCAGTACGTC.

V usage is TRBV6-5 and J usage is TRBJ1-1, with a tentative D call TRBD1 (6 bases). The CDR3 contains 12 residues. Deletions cut 4 bases from V and 5 bases from J, with 8 bases between. CDR1 is MNHEY, CDR2 SVGAGI, per germline. This CDR3 reads CASSSGVTEAFF. CDR3 in DNA: TGTGCCAGCAGTTCAGGGGTTACTGAAGCTTTCTTT.

J is TRBJ1-2 and V is TRBV3-1 (or the pseudogene TRBV3-2), with 9 positions matching TRBD1. From germline, CDR1 is LGHDT and CDR2 YNNKEL (reference sequence). J lost 7 bases, V lost 1 base, and 4 bases had no gene match. There are 14 residues in the CDR3. The CDR3 region has the DNA TGTGCCAGCAGCCAAGGGGGACAGGGCCTTGGCTACACCTTC. This encodes CASSQGGQGLGYTF.

The V call is TRBV4-2, the J call TRBJ2-5; TRBD2 agrees at 8 bases. Germline-derived CDR1 and CDR2 are LGHNA and YNFKEQ. This CDR3 has 17 residues. Trimming cost V 0 bases and J 2 bases; bases outside gene matches: 8. In nucleotides, the CDR3 is TGTGCCAGCAGCCAAGATGGGGCGGGGGGCCGACAAGAGACCCAGTACTTC. Its protein product is CASSQDGAGGRQETQYF.

This clone was observed a single time. This chain uses TRBV11-2 with TRBJ2-3, with 8 bases matching TRBD1. The CDR3 has 16 residues. The J segment lost 1 base and the V segment lost 5 bases, leaving 8 bases of the junction unmatched. Germline V lookup: CDR1 SGHAT, CDR2 FQNNGV. The CDR3: CASSGQGTGGTDTQYF. The CDR3 region has the DNA TGTGCCAGCAGCGGGCAAGGGACAGGAGGCACAGATACGCAGTATTTT.

The rearrangement uses TRBV7-3 and TRBJ2-3; 10 positions agree with TRBD1. After removal of 5 bases from V and 8 bases from J, the junction contained 10 bases not matched to a gene. Germline loops: CDR1 SGHTA, CDR2 FQGTGA. The CDR3 has 15 amino acids. CDR3 protein: CASSQRGQGTGTQYF. The CDR3 region has the DNA TGTGCCAGCAGCCAAAGGGGACAGGGGACGGGTACGCAGTATTTT.

J is TRBJ1-1 and V is TRBV10-3; the match to TRBD1 covers 7 bases. The trim removed 7 bases at V and 0 bases at J, leaving 11 bases unmatched. Germline-derived CDR1 and CDR2 are ENHRY and SYGVKD. The CDR3 spans 16 residues. The DNA of the CDR3 is TGTGCCATCACCGGGAACAGGGGCAACATGAACACTGAAGCTTTCTTT. Translating it yields CAITGNRGNMNTEAFF.

This chain uses TRBV3-1 (or the pseudogene TRBV3-2) with TRBJ1-2, with 7 bases aligning to TRBD1. Germline lookup yields CDR1 LGHDT and CDR2 YNNKEL (reference sequence). CDR3 length: 18 amino acids. Germline trimming cut 2 bases from V and 4 bases from J; bases unmatched to any gene: 16. The CDR3 sequence: CASSQHSLTGEESYGYTF. CDR3 DNA sequence: TGTGCCAGCAGCCAACACTCCTTAACAGGGGAGGAAAGCTATGGCTACACCTTC.

This chain links TRBV7-8 with TRBJ1-5; 8 nucleotides match TRBD1. With 5 bases clipped from V and 4 bases from J, the junction kept 7 bases outside the gene matches. CDR1 SGHVS and CDR2 FQNEAQ come from the germline V gene. The CDR3 is 15 amino acids. The DNA of the CDR3 is TGTGCCAGCAGCCTCTACGGGGACAGGAATCAGCCCCAGCATTTT. Translating it yields CASSLYGDRNQPQHF.

The table lists this clone with a count of one. V and J are TRBV27 and TRBJ1-3, with 8 bases aligning to TRBD1. J lost 4 bases, V lost 4 bases, and 3 bases had no gene match. CDR1 is MNHEY and CDR2 is SMNVEV in the germline V gene (reference sequence). This CDR3 comprises 14 residues. The CDR3 DNA sequence: TGTGCCAGCAGTTCTAGGACAGGGGGAAACACCATATATTTT. Translating gives CASSSRTGGNTIYF.

In nucleotides, the CDR3 is TGTGCCACCACCACAGGGGATTCAATCGATCAGCCCCAGCATTTT. Translation gives CATTTGDSIDQPQHF. The J gene is TRBJ1-5, the V gene TRBV6-6; the match to TRBD1 covers 7 bases. The CDR3 contains 15 residues. V dropped 10 bases and J dropped 5; count of bases not matched to a gene: 14. Germline CDR1 reads MNHNY; CDR2 reads SVGAGI (reference sequence).

In this sample, this clone turned up a few times. The chain recombines TRBV20-1 with TRBJ1-1; D is uncertain. Germline lookup yields CDR1 DFQATT and CDR2 SNEGSKA (reference sequence). Trimming removed 3 bases from V and 2 bases from J, with 19 bases in between. The CDR3 runs to 16 residues. CDR3 sequence reads: CSASSGFRHPNTEAFF. The DNA of the CDR3 is TGCAGTGCTAGTTCTGGCTTTAGACACCCCAACACTGAAGCTTTCTTT.

Only one count was recorded for this clone. The rearrangement joins TRBV3-1 (or the pseudogene TRBV3-2) to TRBJ1-3; possible D gene TRBD1, 6 bases. The CDR3 length is 15 residues. Germline loops: CDR1 LGHDT, CDR2 YNNKEL (reference sequence). The V end was cut by 3 bases, the J end by 2 bases, with 11 bases between. CDR3 coding DNA: TGTGCCAGCAGCCAGAAAACAGGGACTGGAAACACCATATATTTT. Translation gives CASSQKTGTGNTIYF.

V usage is TRBV27 and J usage is TRBJ1-1; no definite D call. V was pared by 3 bases and J by 1 base, with 9 bases between. Germline assignment: CDR1 MNHEY and CDR2 SMNVEV (reference sequence). The CDR3 loop spans 14 amino acids. The CDR3 is CASSFGLSNTEAFF. The CDR3 nucleotides read TGTGCCAGCAGTTTCGGACTGTCGAACACTGAAGCTTTCTTT.

This clone was counted a single time. This chain connects TRBV5-4 to TRBJ2-1, with TRBD2 matching 10 bases. V lost 0 bases, J lost 3 bases, and 6 bases stayed unmatched. CDR1 SGHNT and CDR2 YYREEE come from the germline V gene (reference sequence). The CDR3 is 17 amino acids. In nucleotides, the CDR3 is TGTGCCAGCAGCTTGGAAAGCGGGGGGGCCGGCTACAATGAGCAGTTCTTC. Encoded protein: CASSLESGGAGYNEQFF.

The CDR3 nucleotides are TGTGCCAGCAGCTTGGTGGGGTCTAGCCATTACCAAGAGACCCAGTACTTC. Translated: CASSLVGSSHYQETQYF. V is TRBV5-4 and J is TRBJ2-5, with a possible D match to TRBD2 (5 bases). Per germline, CDR1 SGHNT and CDR2 YYREEE (reference sequence). This CDR3 is built from 17 residues. Trimming removed 0 bases from V and 0 bases from J, with 15 bases in between.

This chain joins TRBV6-6 and TRBJ2-5; D gene unclear. Germline V gene sequence: CDR1 MNHNY, CDR2 SVGAGI (reference sequence). This CDR3 has 13 amino acids. Trimming removed 4 bases from V and 13 bases from J, with 19 bases in between. As DNA, the CDR3 is TGTGCCAGCAGTTTTCCTCCTCCGGAGAGCGTGTACTTC. This gives the protein CASSFPPPESVYF.

The chain has TRBV7-9 and TRBJ2-3; 10 bases are a match to TRBD1. Trimming removed 3 bases from V and 6 bases from J; junction bases left unmatched: 3. The CDR3 covers 14 residues. Germline CDR1 reads SEHNR; CDR2 reads FQNEAQ (reference sequence). CDR3 DNA sequence: TGTGCCAGCAGCTTGACAGGGGGCGCGGATACGCAGTATTTT. Amino acid sequence: CASSLTGGADTQYF. Based on the CDR3 plus reference TRBV7-9 and TRBJ2-3, the full variable domain is DTGVSQNPRHKITKRGQNVTFRCDPISEHNRLYWYRQTLGQGPEFLTYFQNEAQLEKSRLLSDRFSAERPKGSFSTLEIQRTEQGDSAMYLCASSLTGGADTQYFGPGTRLTVL.

The chain links TRBV20-1 to TRBJ1-1; D unclear. Deletions cut 3 bases from V and 5 bases from J, with 7 bases between. Germline CDR1 is DFQATT and CDR2 is SNEGSKA (reference sequence). CDR3 size: 11 residues. As DNA, the CDR3 is TGCAGTGCTAGTGGAGGGACTGAAGCTTTCTTT. It is translated as CSASGGTEAFF.

In this sample, this clone turned up once. This chain uses TRBV19 with TRBJ1-1; maybe TRBD1 (5 bases). Germline loops: CDR1 LNHDA, CDR2 SQIVND (reference sequence). V was shortened by 5 bases and J by 4 bases, with 17 bases between the two germline ends. This CDR3 spans 15 amino acids. The CDR3 bases are TGTGCCAGTAGTGTGGGTTCTGGCGGGGGCACTGAAGCTTTCTTT. Its translation: CASSVGSGGGTEAFF.

This chain uses TRBV7-9 with TRBJ1-2; the D gene is possibly TRBD1 (5 bases). The CDR3 has 16 amino acids. Germline V gene data show CDR1 as SEHNR and CDR2 as FQNEAQ (reference sequence). V lost 1 base and J 2 bases, leaving 14 bases between the germline ends. The CDR3 loop is CASSLDRETVNYGYTF. CDR3 nucleotides: TGTGCCAGCAGCTTAGATAGAGAGACAGTAAACTATGGCTACACCTTC.

The chain couples TRBV15 to TRBJ2-5, with 9 bases identical to TRBD2. Germline V gene sequence: CDR1 LNHNV, CDR2 YYDKDF (reference sequence). V lost 4 bases and J lost 11; bases outside the gene matches: 11. This CDR3 has 14 residues. The CDR3 DNA is TGTGCCACCAGCAACTTAGAGCGGGGGGCCAAACAGTACTTC. Protein product: CATSNLERGAKQYF.